One T cell receptor beta chain is described in this entry. The sample originates from a study of blood T cell repertoires in COVID-19. Sequenced by immunoSEQ multiplex PCR; TCRdb stores in-frame clones only, minus some. The sample yields about 130,000 clones, approximately 90% seen once. Germline values: CDR1 LNHDA, CDR2 SQIVND (reference sequence). This CDR3 region has 15 residues. Trimming shortened V by 1 base and J by 0 bases, and 7 bases separated the two germline ends. The chain combines TRBV19 with TRBJ1-5; D unresolved. Sequenced input: peripheral blood. This receptor was taken from a man aged 50 or older with COVID-19, enrolled during active disease. CDR3 region: CASSIAQYSNQPQHF. CDR3 in DNA: TGTGCCAGTAGTATAGCACAGTATAGCAATCAGCCCCAGCATTTT. Complete variable domain (other parts from reference TRBV19 and TRBJ1-5): DGGITQSPKYLFRKEGQNVTLSCEQNLNHDAMYWYRQDPGQGLRLIYYSQIVNDFQKGDIAEGYSVSREKKESFPLTVTSAQKNPTAFYLCASSIAQYSNQPQHFGDGTRLSIL.